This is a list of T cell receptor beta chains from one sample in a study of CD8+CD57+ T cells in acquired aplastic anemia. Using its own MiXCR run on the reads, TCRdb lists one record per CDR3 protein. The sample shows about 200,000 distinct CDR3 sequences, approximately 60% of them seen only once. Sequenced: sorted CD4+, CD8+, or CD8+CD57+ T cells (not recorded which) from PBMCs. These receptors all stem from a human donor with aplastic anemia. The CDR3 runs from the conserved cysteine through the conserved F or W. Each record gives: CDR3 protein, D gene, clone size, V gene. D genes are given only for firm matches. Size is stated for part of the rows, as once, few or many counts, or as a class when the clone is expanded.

CDR3: CASSLDDKPGELFF
D: NA
size: NA
V: TRBV10-1

CDR3: CASSEAGATNEKLFF
D: NA
size: NA
V: TRBV25-1

CDR3: CAISESTGSWETQYF
D: NA
size: few
V: TRBV10-3

CDR3: CASSPRTSGGNAYNEQFF
D: TRBD2
size: NA
V: TRBV5-5

CDR3: CAISDFDTEAFF
D: NA
size: NA
V: TRBV10-3

CDR3: CSAGLTSGGWGEQFF
D: TRBD2
size: few
V: TRBV20-1

CDR3: CASSEQENTEAFF
D: NA
size: NA
V: TRBV10-2

CDR3: CSARELADYEQYF
D: TRBD2
size: NA
V: TRBV20-1

CDR3: CASSPWDRVVGTEAFF
D: TRBD1
size: NA
V: TRBV7-2

CDR3: CSARDLGTSGGYTQYF
D: TRBD2
size: many
V: TRBV20-1

CDR3: CDTERAASADKLFF
D: NA
size: NA
V: TRBV7-9

CDR3: CASSSLTSRSEQYF
D: TRBD2
size: few
V: TRBV7-9

CDR3: CASSPGHTVITGELFF
D: NA
size: NA
V: TRBV19

CDR3: CASSHTDTQYF
D: NA
size: many
V: TRBV6-1

CDR3: CASSLESGYEQYF
D: NA
size: NA
V: TRBV11-2

CDR3: CASSLDRGQSYEQYF
D: TRBD1
size: NA
V: TRBV7-6

CDR3: CASSHGRIQETQYF
D: NA
size: NA
V: TRBV7-3